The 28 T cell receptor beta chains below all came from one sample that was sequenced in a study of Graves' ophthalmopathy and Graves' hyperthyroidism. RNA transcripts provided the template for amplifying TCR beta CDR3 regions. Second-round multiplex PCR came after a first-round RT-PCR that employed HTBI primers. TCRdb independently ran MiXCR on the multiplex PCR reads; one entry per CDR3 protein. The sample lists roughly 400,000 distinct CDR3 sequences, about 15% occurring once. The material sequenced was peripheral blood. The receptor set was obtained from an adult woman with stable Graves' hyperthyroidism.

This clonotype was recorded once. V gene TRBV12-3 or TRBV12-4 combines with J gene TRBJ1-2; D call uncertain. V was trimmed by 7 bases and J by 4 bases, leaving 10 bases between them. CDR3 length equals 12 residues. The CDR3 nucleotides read TGTGCCAGCACGGGCAGTATCTATGGCTACACCTTC. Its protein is CASTGSIYGYTF.

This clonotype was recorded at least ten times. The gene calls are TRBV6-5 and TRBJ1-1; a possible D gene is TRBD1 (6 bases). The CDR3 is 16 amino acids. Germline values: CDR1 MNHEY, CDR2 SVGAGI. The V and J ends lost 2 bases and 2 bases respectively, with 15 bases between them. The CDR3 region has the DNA TGTGCCAGCAGTTACGTTTCGGGACAAATAAACACTGAAGCTTTCTTT. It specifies CASSYVSGQINTEAFF.

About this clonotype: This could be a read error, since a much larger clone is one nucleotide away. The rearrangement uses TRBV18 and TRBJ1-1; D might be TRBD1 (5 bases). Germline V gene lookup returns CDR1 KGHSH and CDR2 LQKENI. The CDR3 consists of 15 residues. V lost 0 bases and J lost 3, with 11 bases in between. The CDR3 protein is CASSPPWAGYTEAFF. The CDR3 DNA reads TGTGCCAGCTCACCACCGTGGGCAGGGTACACTGAAGCTTTCTTT.

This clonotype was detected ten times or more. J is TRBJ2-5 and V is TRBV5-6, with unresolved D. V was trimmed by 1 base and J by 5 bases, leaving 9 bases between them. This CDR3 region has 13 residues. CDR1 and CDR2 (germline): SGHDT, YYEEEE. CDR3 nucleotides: TGTGCCAGCAGCTTGCTAAAACGGGAGACCCAGTACTTC. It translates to CASSLLKRETQYF.

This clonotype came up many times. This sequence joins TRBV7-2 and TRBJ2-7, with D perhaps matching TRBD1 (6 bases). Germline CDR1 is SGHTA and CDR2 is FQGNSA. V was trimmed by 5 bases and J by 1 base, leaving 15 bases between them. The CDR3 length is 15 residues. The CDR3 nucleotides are TGTGCCAGCAGCCTTGTGTTGGGGGCTTCCTACGAGCAGTACTTC. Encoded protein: CASSLVLGASYEQYF.

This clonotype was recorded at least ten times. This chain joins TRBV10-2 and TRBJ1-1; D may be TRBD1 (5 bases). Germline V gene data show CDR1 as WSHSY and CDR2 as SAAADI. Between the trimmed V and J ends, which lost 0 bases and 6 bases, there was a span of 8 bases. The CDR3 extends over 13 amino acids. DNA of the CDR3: TGCGCCAGCAGTGAGTCGGGAGGGGCTGAAGCTTTCTTT. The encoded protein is CASSESGGAEAFF.

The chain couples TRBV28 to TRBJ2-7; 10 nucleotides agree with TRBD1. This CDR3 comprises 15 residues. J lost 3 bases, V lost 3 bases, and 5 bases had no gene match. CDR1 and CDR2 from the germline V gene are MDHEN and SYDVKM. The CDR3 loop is CASSFTTGGSYEQYF. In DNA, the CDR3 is TGTGCCAGCAGTTTTACGACAGGGGGCAGCTACGAGCAGTACTTC.

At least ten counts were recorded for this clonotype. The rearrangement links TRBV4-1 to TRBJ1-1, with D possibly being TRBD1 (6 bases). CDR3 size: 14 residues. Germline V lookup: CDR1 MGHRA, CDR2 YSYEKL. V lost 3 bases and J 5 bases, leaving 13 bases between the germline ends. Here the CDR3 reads CASSHAGGMTEAFF. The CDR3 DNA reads TGCGCCAGCAGCCATGCTGGGGGCATGACTGAAGCTTTCTTT.

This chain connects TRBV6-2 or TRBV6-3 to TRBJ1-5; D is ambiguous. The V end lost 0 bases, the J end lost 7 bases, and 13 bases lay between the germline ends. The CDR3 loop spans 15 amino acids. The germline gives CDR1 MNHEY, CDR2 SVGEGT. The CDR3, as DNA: TGTGCCAGCAGTTACTCGTTCCGGACCAGGCAGCCCCAGCATTTT. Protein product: CASSYSFRTRQPQHF.

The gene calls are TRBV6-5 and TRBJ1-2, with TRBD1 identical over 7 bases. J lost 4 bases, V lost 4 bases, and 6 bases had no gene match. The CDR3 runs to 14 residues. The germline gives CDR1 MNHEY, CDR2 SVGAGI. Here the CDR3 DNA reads TGTGCCAGCAGTTCCCGGACAGGACTCTATGGCTACACCTTC. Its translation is CASSSRTGLYGYTF.

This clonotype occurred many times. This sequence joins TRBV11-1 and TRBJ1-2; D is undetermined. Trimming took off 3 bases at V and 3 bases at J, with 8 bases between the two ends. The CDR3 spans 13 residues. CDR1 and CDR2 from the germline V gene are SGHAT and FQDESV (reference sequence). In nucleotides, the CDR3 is TGTGCCAGCAGCTTCGAGGCAGACTATGGCTACACCTTC. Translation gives CASSFEADYGYTF. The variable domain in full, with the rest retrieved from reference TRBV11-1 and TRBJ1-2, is EAEVAQSPRYKITEKSQAVAFWCDPISGHATLYWYRQILGQGPELLVQFQDESVVDDSQLPKDRFSAERLKGVDSTLKIQPAELGDSAMYLCASSFEADYGYTFGSGTRLTVV.

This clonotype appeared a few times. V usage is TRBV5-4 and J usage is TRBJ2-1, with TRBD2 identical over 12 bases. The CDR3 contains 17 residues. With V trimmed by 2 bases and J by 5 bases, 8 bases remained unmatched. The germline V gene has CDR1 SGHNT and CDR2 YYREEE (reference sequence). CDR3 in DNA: TGTGCCAGCAGCTTAAGTAAAGGACTAGCGGGGCACAATGAGCAGTTCTTC. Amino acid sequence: CASSLSKGLAGHNEQFF.

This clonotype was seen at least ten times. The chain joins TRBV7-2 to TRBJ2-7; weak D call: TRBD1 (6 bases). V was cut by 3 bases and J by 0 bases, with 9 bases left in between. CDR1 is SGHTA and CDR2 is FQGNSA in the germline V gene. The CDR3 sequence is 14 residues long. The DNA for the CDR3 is TGTGCCAGCAGCTTTATGGACAGCTCCTACGAGCAGTACTTC. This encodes CASSFMDSSYEQYF. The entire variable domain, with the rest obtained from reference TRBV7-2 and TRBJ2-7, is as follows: GAGVSQSPSNKVTEKGKDVELRCDPISGHTALYWYRQSLGQGLEFLIYFQGNSAPDKSGLPSDRFSAERTGGSVSTLTIQRTQQEDSAVYLCASSFMDSSYEQYFGPGTRLTVT.

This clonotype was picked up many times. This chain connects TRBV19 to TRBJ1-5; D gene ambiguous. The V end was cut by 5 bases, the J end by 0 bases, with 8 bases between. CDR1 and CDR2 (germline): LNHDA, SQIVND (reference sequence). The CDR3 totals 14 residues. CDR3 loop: CASSQMYSNQPQHF. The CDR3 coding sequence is TGTGCCAGTAGTCAAATGTATAGCAATCAGCCCCAGCATTTT.

The CDR3 loop reads CASSQDGERYEQYF. CDR3 DNA sequence: TGTGCCAGCAGCCAAGATGGGGAACGCTACGAGCAGTACTTC. V gene TRBV14 combines with J gene TRBJ2-7; D ambiguous. Looked up from germline, CDR1 is SGHDN and CDR2 is FVKESK. The CDR3 is made up of 14 amino acids. The ends were cut back, 0 bases at V and 3 bases at J, with 9 bases in the middle. Combining the CDR3 with reference TRBV14 and TRBJ2-7 gives the whole variable domain EAGVTQFPSHSVIEKGQTVTLRCDPISGHDNLYWYRRVMGKEIKFLLHFVKESKQDESGMPNNRFLAERTGGTYSTLKVQPAELEDSGVYFCASSQDGERYEQYFGPGTRLTVT.

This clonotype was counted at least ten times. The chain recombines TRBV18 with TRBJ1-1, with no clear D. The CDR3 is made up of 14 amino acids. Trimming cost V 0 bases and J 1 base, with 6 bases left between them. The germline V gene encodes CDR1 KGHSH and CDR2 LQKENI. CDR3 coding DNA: TGTGCCAGCTCACCACCGCGCCGGAACACTGAAGCTTTCTTT. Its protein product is CASSPPRRNTEAFF.

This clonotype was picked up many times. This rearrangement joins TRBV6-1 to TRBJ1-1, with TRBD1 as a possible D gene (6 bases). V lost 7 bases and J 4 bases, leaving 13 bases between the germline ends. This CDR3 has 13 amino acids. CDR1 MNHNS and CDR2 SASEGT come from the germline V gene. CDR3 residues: CASIGRGATEAFF. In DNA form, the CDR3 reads TGTGCCAGCATAGGCAGGGGAGCCACTGAAGCTTTCTTT.

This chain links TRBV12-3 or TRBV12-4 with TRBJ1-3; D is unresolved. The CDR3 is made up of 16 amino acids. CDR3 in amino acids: CVCSLSDLGAGNTIYF. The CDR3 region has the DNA TGTGTCTGCAGTCTTTCGGATCTTGGAGCTGGAAACACCATATATTTT.

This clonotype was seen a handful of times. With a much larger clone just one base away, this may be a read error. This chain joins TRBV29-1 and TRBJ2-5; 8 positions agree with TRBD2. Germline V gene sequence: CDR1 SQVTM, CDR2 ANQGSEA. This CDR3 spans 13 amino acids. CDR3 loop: CSVGGRRQETKYF. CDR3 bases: TGCAGCGTTGGCGGGAGGAGGCAAGAGACCAAGTACTTC.

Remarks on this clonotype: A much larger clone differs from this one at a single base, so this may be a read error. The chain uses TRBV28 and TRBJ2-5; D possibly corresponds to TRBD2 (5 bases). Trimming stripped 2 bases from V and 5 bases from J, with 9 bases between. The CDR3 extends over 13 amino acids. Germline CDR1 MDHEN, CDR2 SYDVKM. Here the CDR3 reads CASSLRRRETQYF. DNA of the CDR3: TGTGCCAGCAGTTTAAGGAGGCGGGAGACCCAGTACTTC.

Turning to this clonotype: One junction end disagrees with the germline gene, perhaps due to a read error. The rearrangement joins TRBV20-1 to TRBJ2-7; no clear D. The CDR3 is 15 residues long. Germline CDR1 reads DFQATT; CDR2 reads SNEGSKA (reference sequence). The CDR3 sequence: CSARDNTVASYDQYF. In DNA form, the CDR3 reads TGCAGTGCTAGAGATAATACCGTAGCCTCCTACGATCAGTACTTC.

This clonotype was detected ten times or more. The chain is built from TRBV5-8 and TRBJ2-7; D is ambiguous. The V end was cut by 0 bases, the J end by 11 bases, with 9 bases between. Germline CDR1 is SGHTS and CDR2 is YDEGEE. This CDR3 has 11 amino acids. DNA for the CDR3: TGTGCCAGCAGCTTGGGGCAGACTGAGTACTTC. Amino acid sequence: CASSLGQTEYF. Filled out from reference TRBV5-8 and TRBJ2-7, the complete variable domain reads EAGVTQSPTHLIKTRGQQATLRCSPISGHTSVYWYQQALGLGLQFLLWYDEGEERNRGNFPPRFSGRQFPNYSSELNVNALELEDSALYLCASSLGQTEYFGPGTRLTVT.

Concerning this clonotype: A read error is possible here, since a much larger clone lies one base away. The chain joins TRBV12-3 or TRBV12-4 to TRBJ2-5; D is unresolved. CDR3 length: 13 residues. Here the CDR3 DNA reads TGTGCCAGCAGCAGACACGACCAAGAGACCAAGTACTTC. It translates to CASSRHDQETKYF.

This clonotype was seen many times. The CDR3 sequence is CASSSRGLAGGEQYF. CDR3 DNA: TGTGCCAGCAGTTCCCGCGGGCTAGCGGGAGGTGAGCAGTACTTC. This chain joins TRBV28 and TRBJ2-7; 11 nucleotides align to TRBD2. This CDR3 region has 15 residues. With 4 bases clipped from V and 7 bases from J, the junction kept 9 bases outside the gene matches. The germline gives CDR1 MDHEN, CDR2 SYDVKM.

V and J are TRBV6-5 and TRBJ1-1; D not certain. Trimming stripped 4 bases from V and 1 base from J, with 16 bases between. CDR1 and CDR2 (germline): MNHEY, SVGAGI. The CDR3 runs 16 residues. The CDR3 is CASSSHYTTANTEAFF. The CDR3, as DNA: TGTGCCAGCAGTTCCCACTATACCACAGCGAACACTGAAGCTTTCTTT.

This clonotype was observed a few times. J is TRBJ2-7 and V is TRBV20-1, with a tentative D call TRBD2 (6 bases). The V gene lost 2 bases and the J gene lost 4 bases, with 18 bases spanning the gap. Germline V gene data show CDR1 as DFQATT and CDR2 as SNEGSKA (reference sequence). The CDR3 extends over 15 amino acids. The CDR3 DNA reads TGCAGTGCTAGAAAGGTTTTCGGCGGGACGTACGAGCAGTACTTC. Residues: CSARKVFGGTYEQYF.

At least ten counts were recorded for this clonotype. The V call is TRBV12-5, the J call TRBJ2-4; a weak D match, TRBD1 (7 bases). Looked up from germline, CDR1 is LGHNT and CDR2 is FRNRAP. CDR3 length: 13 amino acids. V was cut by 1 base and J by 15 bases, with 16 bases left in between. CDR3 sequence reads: CASGLGQGGFLYF. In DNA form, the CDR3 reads TGTGCTAGTGGTTTGGGACAGGGAGGCTTTCTGTACTTC.

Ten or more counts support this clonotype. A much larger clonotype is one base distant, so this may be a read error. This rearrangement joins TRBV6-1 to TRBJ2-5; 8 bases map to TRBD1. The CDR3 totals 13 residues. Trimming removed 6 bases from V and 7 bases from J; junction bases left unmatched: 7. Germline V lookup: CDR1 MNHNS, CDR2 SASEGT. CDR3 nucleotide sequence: TGTGCCAGCAGGCAGGGGGCGAGGGTGACCCAGTACTTC. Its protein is CASRQGARVTQYF.